The T cell receptor (beta chain) under discussion was sequenced for a study of T cell changes during pregnancy in multiple sclerosis. Measured with immunoSEQ multiplex PCR; TCRdb has only the in-frame clones, and not every one. The table includes tens of thousands of clones, roughly 86% detected once. Germline loops: CDR1 MDHEN, CDR2 SYDVKM. Trimming left V 3 bases short and J 0 bases short, with 9 bases between. The CDR3 covers 16 residues. The sequence derives from a female donor with multiple sclerosis, enrolled in a pregnancy study. The chain couples TRBV28 to TRBJ2-6; tentative D call: TRBD1 (6 bases). The source was peripheral blood, collected in the first trimester of pregnancy. The CDR3 region is CASSFGQLSGANVLTF. The CDR3 bases are TGTGCCAGCAGTTTCGGACAGCTCTCTGGGGCCAACGTCCTGACTTTC.